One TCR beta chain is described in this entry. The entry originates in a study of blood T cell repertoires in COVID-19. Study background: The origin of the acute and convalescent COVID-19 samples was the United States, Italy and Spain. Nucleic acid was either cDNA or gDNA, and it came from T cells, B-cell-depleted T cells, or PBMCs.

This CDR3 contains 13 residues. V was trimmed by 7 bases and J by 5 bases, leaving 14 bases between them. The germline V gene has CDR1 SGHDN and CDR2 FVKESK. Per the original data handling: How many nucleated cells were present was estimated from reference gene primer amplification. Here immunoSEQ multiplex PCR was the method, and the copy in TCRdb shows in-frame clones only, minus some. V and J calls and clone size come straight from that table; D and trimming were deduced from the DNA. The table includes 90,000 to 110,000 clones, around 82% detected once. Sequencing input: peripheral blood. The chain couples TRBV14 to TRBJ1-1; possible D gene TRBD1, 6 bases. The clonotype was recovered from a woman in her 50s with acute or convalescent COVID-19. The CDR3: CASNLRGGTEAFF. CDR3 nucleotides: TGTGCCAGCAACCTCAGGGGTGGGACTGAAGCTTTCTTT.